A single sample gave rise to the 27 T cell receptor beta chains below, sequenced in a study of cytomegalovirus exposure and HLA in healthy donors. Use of 60 Vbeta and 13 Jbeta primers characterized the PCR. The repertoire was sequenced with immunoSEQ multiplex PCR; TCRdb's copy has only in-frame clones and lacks some. The data contain some 150,000 clones, 75% to 85% of them singletons. Source material: PBMCs. The receptors were sampled from a woman in her forties or fifties in good health and CMV-seronegative.

This chain joins TRBV5-1 and TRBJ2-2, with D possibly matching TRBD1 (5 bases). Germline CDR1 SGHRS, CDR2 YFSETQ. This CDR3 comprises 16 residues. Trimming stripped 0 bases from V and 8 bases from J, with 17 bases between. The DNA for the CDR3 is TGCGCCAGCAGCTTGGTGTCACCCGATCCAGGGGGGGAGCTGTTTTTT. Its protein is CASSLVSPDPGGELFF.

This sequence joins TRBV7-9 and TRBJ1-4; D is unclear. The length of the CDR3 is 14 residues. Germline V gives CDR1 SEHNR, CDR2 FQNEAQ (reference sequence). The V end lost 3 bases, the J end lost 2 bases, and 7 bases lay between the germline ends. CDR3 region: CASSFSGTNEKLFF. CDR3 DNA sequence: TGTGCCAGCAGCTTTTCCGGGACTAATGAAAAACTGTTTTTT.

This chain connects TRBV19 to TRBJ2-7; TRBD1 aligns across 11 bases. Germline CDR1 and CDR2: LNHDA and SQIVND (reference sequence). The trim removed 5 bases at V and 1 base at J, leaving 4 bases unmatched. The CDR3 is made up of 15 amino acids. In DNA, the CDR3 is TGTGCCAGTAGTGCAGGACAGGGGGCTTCCTACGAGCAGTACTTC. Translation: CASSAGQGASYEQYF.

This chain joins TRBV9 and TRBJ2-2, with 9 nucleotides matching TRBD1. V was clipped by 5 bases and J by 4 bases; unmatched bases: 6. Per germline, CDR1 SGDLS and CDR2 YYNGEE. The CDR3 has 15 residues. The CDR3 region is CASRERDRATGELFF. CDR3 bases: TGTGCCAGCAGAGAACGGGACAGGGCCACCGGGGAGCTGTTTTTT.

On this clone itself: At one of its ends the junction is not consistent with the germline gene, which may arise from a read error. This CDR3 is CSSSLAGASYEQYF. In DNA, the CDR3 is TGTTCCAGCAGCTTAGCGGGGGCTAGCTACGAGCAGTACTTC. This chain connects TRBV7-9 to TRBJ2-7; 9 bases are a match to TRBD2. There are 14 residues in the CDR3. In germline, CDR1 is SEHNR, CDR2 FQNEAQ (reference sequence).

J is TRBJ1-1 and V is TRBV7-9; D is ambiguous. Trimming stripped 1 base from V and 1 base from J, with 7 bases between. This CDR3 has 14 amino acids. CDR1 and CDR2 (germline): SEHNR, FQNEAQ (reference sequence). CDR3 DNA: TGTGCCAGCAGCTTAGGAGGCGGGAACACTGAAGCTTTCTTT. Its protein is CASSLGGGNTEAFF.

With regard to this clone: A junction end diverges from the germline sequence, so it may reflect a read error. This chain links TRBV19 with TRBJ1-5; perhaps TRBD1 as D (6 bases). This CDR3 comprises 15 residues. CDR1 and CDR2 (germline): LNHDA, SQIVND (reference sequence). The CDR3: CASSVDRLDNQPQHF. CDR3 sequence (DNA): TGTGCCAGTAGTGTAGACAGGTTAGATAATCAGCCCCAGCATTTT. Full variable domain (outside the CDR3, taken from reference TRBV19 and TRBJ1-5): DGGITQSPKYLFRKEGQNVTLSCEQNLNHDAMYWYRQDPGQGLRLIYYSQIVNDFQKGDIAEGYSVSREKKESFPLTVTSAQKNPTAFYLCASSVDRLDNQPQHFGDGTRLSIL.

This chain connects TRBV27 to TRBJ2-3; D uncertain. Germline CDR1 reads MNHEY; CDR2 reads SMNVEV (reference sequence). CDR3 size: 15 residues. Trimming left V 5 bases short and J 3 bases short, with 15 bases between. The CDR3 spells CASSPSRRLTDTQYF. The CDR3 bases are TGTGCCAGCAGTCCCTCCCGTCGTCTTACAGATACGCAGTATTTT.

The chain combines TRBV11-2 with TRBJ2-1, with D perhaps matching TRBD2 (5 bases). This CDR3 has 12 amino acids. Germline V lookup: CDR1 SGHAT, CDR2 FQNNGV. Trimming stripped 4 bases from V and 15 bases from J, with 16 bases between. The CDR3 DNA is TGTGCCAGCAGCTCAGACGGGGAAAAAGCGTTCTTC. Translating it yields CASSSDGEKAFF.

The chain has TRBV18 and TRBJ2-3, with TRBD1 matching over 7 bases. The CDR3 extends over 14 amino acids. CDR1 and CDR2 (germline): KGHSH, LQKENI. The V segment lost 4 bases and the J segment 1 base; nucleotides outside the gene matches: 2. CDR3 sequence reads: CASSQTGRTDTQYF. In DNA, the CDR3 is TGTGCCAGCTCACAGACAGGGCGCACAGATACGCAGTATTTT.

The V gene is TRBV19, the J gene TRBJ2-7, with D perhaps matching TRBD2 (6 bases). The ends were cut back, 5 bases at V and 7 bases at J, with 15 bases in the middle. This CDR3 has 13 residues. CDR1 is LNHDA, CDR2 SQIVND, per germline (reference sequence). The CDR3 DNA reads TGTGCCAGTAGTCTATACGGGGCGGGGGAGCAGTACTTC. It specifies CASSLYGAGEQYF.

The V and J genes are TRBV14 and TRBJ2-1; D is ambiguous. Germline V CDR1 and CDR2: SGHDN, FVKESK. This CDR3 has 15 amino acids. V lost 0 bases and J lost 8, with 14 bases in between. DNA for the CDR3: TGTGCCAGCAGCCAAGATGACACCCTGGGTGATGAGCAGTTCTTC. This translates into CASSQDDTLGDEQFF.

J is TRBJ1-1 and V is TRBV18; no firm D call. V was clipped by 1 base and J by 8 bases, with 14 bases between them. CDR1 is KGHSH, CDR2 LQKENI, per germline. The CDR3 length is 14 residues. The CDR3 region is CASSPLVRQREAFF. Here the CDR3 DNA reads TGTGCCAGCTCACCACTAGTCCGGCAGCGCGAAGCTTTCTTT.

This chain connects TRBV10-1 to TRBJ2-7, with 8 bases matching TRBD2. The germline CDR1 and CDR2 sequences are WNHNN and SYGVQD (reference sequence). The CDR3 has 14 amino acids. V trimming: 0 bases; J trimming: 8 bases; junction bases outside the gene matches: 6. CDR3 residues: CASSESSSGLQQYF. Here the CDR3 DNA reads TGCGCCAGCAGTGAGTCGTCTAGCGGGCTTCAGCAGTACTTC.

In its sample, this clone was seen many times. The V call is TRBV4-2, the J call TRBJ2-1; TRBD2 matches 9 bases. Germline trimming cut 0 bases from V and 8 bases from J; bases unmatched to any gene: 5. CDR3 length: 15 amino acids. Germline CDR1 and CDR2: LGHNA and YNFKEQ. Here the CDR3 DNA reads TGTGCCAGCAGCCAAGAGCGCGGGGGGGCCGATGAGCAGTTCTTC. This sequence encodes CASSQERGGADEQFF.

This sequence joins TRBV5-5 and TRBJ2-7, with 8 positions matching TRBD2. The germline gives CDR1 SGHKS, CDR2 YYEKEE (reference sequence). CDR3 length equals 15 residues. Trimming cost V 1 base and J 0 bases; bases outside gene matches: 3. The DNA for the CDR3 is TGTGCCAGCAGCTTGCGGCTAGCGGGCTCCTACGAGCAGTACTTC. It translates to CASSLRLAGSYEQYF. Full variable domain (remainder filled in from reference TRBV5-5 and TRBJ2-7): DAGVTQSPTHLIKTRGQQVTLRCSPISGHKSVSWYQQVLGQGPQFIFQYYEKEERGRGNFPDRFSARQFPNYSSELNVNALLLGDSALYLCASSLRLAGSYEQYFGPGTRLTVT.

V usage is TRBV6-1 and J usage is TRBJ2-5, with D unclear. The J call may be in error: the DNA end matches TRBJ2-7 better. Germline V lookup: CDR1 MNHNS, CDR2 SASEGT. CDR3 size: 14 residues. CDR3 amino acids: CASTHLGELYEQYF. Here the CDR3 DNA reads TGTGCCAGCACTCACTTGGGCGAGCTCTACGAGCAGTACTTC.

V gene TRBV7-8 combines with J gene TRBJ2-1; 14 positions match TRBD2. Looked up from germline, CDR1 is SGHVS and CDR2 is FQNEAQ. The CDR3 has 17 residues. J lost 2 bases, V lost 4 bases, and 4 bases had no gene match. CDR3 amino acids: CASSWGLAGVTYNEQFF. The DNA for the CDR3 is TGTGCCAGCAGCTGGGGACTAGCGGGAGTAACCTACAATGAGCAGTTCTTC.

CDR3 in amino acids: CASSPTGGINQPQHF. The CDR3 nucleotides are TGTGCCAGCAGTCCTACAGGGGGAATAAATCAGCCCCAGCATTTT. The rearrangement joins TRBV25-1 to TRBJ1-5, with 8 bases aligning to TRBD1. The length of the CDR3 is 15 residues. Trimming removed 5 bases from V and 4 bases from J; junction bases left unmatched: 7. CDR1 is MGHDK, CDR2 SYGVNS, per germline. Full variable domain (missing parts from reference TRBV25-1 and TRBJ1-5): EADIYQTPRYLVIGTGKKITLECSQTMGHDKMYWYQQDPGMELHLIHYSYGVNSTEKGDLSSESTVSRIRTEHFPLTLESARPSHTSQYLCASSPTGGINQPQHFGDGTRLSIL.

This chain connects TRBV5-6 to TRBJ1-5; D ambiguous. Trimming removed 6 bases at V and 2 bases at J, with 6 bases between. The CDR3 length is 12 residues. CDR1 is SGHDT and CDR2 is YYEEEE in the germline V gene. CDR3 in DNA: TGTGCCAGCACCTATGGCAATCAGCCCCAGCATTTT. This codes for CASTYGNQPQHF.

The chain employs TRBV6-6 and TRBJ2-1; perhaps TRBD2 as D (6 bases). V was shortened by 2 bases and J by 9 bases, with 14 bases between the two germline ends. The CDR3 is 14 amino acids. Germline V CDR1 and CDR2: MNHNY, SVGAGI (reference sequence). The CDR3 loop reads CASSYGRTIPEQFF. For the CDR3, the DNA is TGTGCCAGCAGTTACGGTAGGACTATTCCTGAGCAGTTCTTC.

The chain has TRBV19 and TRBJ1-5; 11 positions agree with TRBD1. Germline CDR1 LNHDA, CDR2 SQIVND (reference sequence). This CDR3 region has 16 residues. V was pared by 6 bases and J by 11 bases, with 15 bases of the junction left unmatched. The CDR3 nucleotides are TGTGCCAGTAGCTCGGGACAGGGGGGTTTGGGGAGGTCCCAGCATTTT. Translation gives CASSSGQGGLGRSQHF.

The chain combines TRBV27 with TRBJ1-5; the D is unclear. V was shortened by 0 bases and J by 6 bases, with 6 bases between the two germline ends. The CDR3 runs to 13 residues. CDR1 and CDR2 (germline): MNHEY, SMNVEV (reference sequence). Here the CDR3 DNA reads TGTGCCAGCAGTTTATCCCTCTCTCAGCCCCAGCATTTT. Protein: CASSLSLSQPQHF.

This chain links TRBV10-3 with TRBJ2-3; TRBD2 agrees at 7 bases. This CDR3 comprises 15 residues. Germline V gene sequence: CDR1 ENHRY, CDR2 SYGVKD. Trimming at V came to 6 bases and at J to 7 bases, leaving 13 bases not matched to a gene. CDR3 protein: CAISGSGLNPHTQYF. As DNA, the CDR3 is TGTGCCATCAGCGGGTCGGGACTAAACCCTCATACGCAGTATTTT.

The genes are TRBV9 and TRBJ2-5, with D maybe TRBD2 (7 bases). The J call may be faulty, since TRBJ2-7 better matches the DNA end. CDR1 is SGDLS and CDR2 is YYNGEE in the germline V gene. The CDR3 is 15 residues long. The CDR3 region has the DNA TGTGCCAGCAACCAAGGGGGGGGGCCATACTACGAGCAGTACTTC. Residues: CASNQGGGPYYEQYF.

The chain links TRBV13 to TRBJ1-6, with TRBD1 as a possible D gene (6 bases). The CDR3 loop spans 12 amino acids. V lost 5 bases, J lost 14 bases, and 13 bases lay in between. CDR1 is PRHDT, CDR2 FYEKMQ, per germline (reference sequence). The CDR3 here is CASSSPAGALHF. The CDR3 DNA reads as TGTGCCAGCAGCAGCCCGGCAGGGGCCCTCCACTTT.

The chain uses TRBV11-2 and TRBJ2-1; 7 bases are shared with TRBD1. The length of the CDR3 is 15 residues. Germline-derived CDR1 and CDR2 are SGHAT and FQNNGV. With V trimmed by 5 bases and J by 8 bases, 12 bases remained unmatched. The CDR3 region has the DNA TGTGCCAGCAGCCCCCCCGGGACAGCGTTCCATGAGCAGTTCTTC. This translates into CASSPPGTAFHEQFF.